The present T cell receptor beta chain was sequenced within a study of T cell responses to AZD1222 COVID-19 vaccine. Findings of the study overall: Only a handful of individuals given AZD1222 were seropositive at baseline. The sample set comprised mostly white British donors with more females, and clonal diversity was possibly underestimated.

A note on this clone: What it binds is not known.

The data were produced by immunoSEQ multiplex PCR, yet TCRdb's version contains in-frame clones alone and is incomplete. In the table there are some 170,000 clones, 90% to 95% of which are singletons. The CDR3 is 13 residues long. From germline, CDR1 is MDHEN and CDR2 SYDVKM. Trimming cost V 6 bases and J 1 base, with 9 bases left between them. The source was peripheral blood, collected on day 0 of AZD1222 vaccination. This chain connects TRBV28 to TRBJ1-1, with D unresolved. The TCR comes from an adult in good health. The DNA of the CDR3 is TGTGCCAGCAGCGACACACAGAACACTGAAGCTTTCTTT. Residues: CASSDTQNTEAFF.